This T cell receptor (beta chain) was retrieved from a study of beta chain features in type 1 diabetes. The overall study: The examined sorted cells totaled about 110 million across samples.

V lost 4 bases and J 7 bases, leaving 4 bases between the germline ends. Germline V CDR1 and CDR2: PRHDT, FYEKMQ (reference sequence). This CDR3 is 11 amino acids long. Points from the study as a whole: Moderately but significantly shorter TCRB CDR3s were found in Type 1 diabetes patients in all four CD4+ subsets.

This clone has only a few counts. The antigen remains unidentified. All sorted populations exceeded 95% purity. Reverse transcription of all isolated RNA meant that expressed TCRB transcripts were sequenced. Sequenced by immunoSEQ multiplex PCR; TCRdb stores in-frame clones only, minus some. The data contain 300,000 to 350,000 clones, around 7.6% of them singletons. Sequencing used central memory CD4+ T cells from blood. The source is a woman in her late teens or twenties in good health. V usage is TRBV13 and J usage is TRBJ2-2; D is undetermined. The CDR3 loop reads CASSYIGELFF. For the CDR3, the DNA is TGTGCCAGCAGCTATATCGGGGAGCTGTTTTTT.